Detailed here is one T cell receptor (beta chain). What it recognizes is unknown. This sample is part of a study of cytomegalovirus exposure and HLA in healthy donors. Notes on the study in general: Among TCR beta chains, those listed as cytomegalovirus-associated numbered over 150. The classifier, whose performance was assessed in both the original and validation cohorts, reportedly diagnosed cytomegalovirus status with high specificity and sensitivity. A later analysis reported that several of the most significant clusters appeared to be linked to common viral pathogens, among them Epstein-Barr virus.

The CDR3 extends over 14 amino acids. Germline V gives CDR1 SNHLY, CDR2 FYNNEI. With 0 bases removed from V and 3 bases from J, the gap between germline ends came to 8 bases. Amplification used 60 Vbeta primers and 13 Jbeta primers. As processed by the authors: In a later analysis, the count reached 82 million or so unique TCR beta chains, with about 10 million shared. The repertoire was sequenced with immunoSEQ multiplex PCR; TCRdb's copy has only in-frame clones and lacks some. V and J calls and clone size are those listed in that table; D and trimming were worked out from the DNA. The table lists over 150,000 clones, 65% to 90% of them singletons.

Source material: PBMCs. J is TRBJ2-5 and V is TRBV2; possibly TRBD1 for D (5 bases). The TCR comes from a man aged 45-65 years in good health and CMV-seropositive. As DNA, the CDR3 is TGTGCCAGCAGTGAAGCTCGCAGGGAAGAGACCCAGTACTTC. Amino acids: CASSEARREETQYF.